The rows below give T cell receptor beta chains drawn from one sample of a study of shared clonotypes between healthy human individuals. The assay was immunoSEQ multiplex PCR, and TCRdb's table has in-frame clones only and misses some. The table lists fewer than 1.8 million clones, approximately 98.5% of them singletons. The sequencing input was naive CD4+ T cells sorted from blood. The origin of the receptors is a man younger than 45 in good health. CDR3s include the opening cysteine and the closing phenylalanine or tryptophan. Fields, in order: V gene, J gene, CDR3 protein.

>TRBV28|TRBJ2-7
CASSFGGGRSHEQYF
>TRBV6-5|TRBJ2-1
CASSRTSGSRDEQFF
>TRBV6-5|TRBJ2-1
CASRNRVDEQFF
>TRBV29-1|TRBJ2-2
CSVSRGSNTGELFF
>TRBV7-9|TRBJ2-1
CASSLALGGSSYNEQFF
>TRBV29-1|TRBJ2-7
CSVEDQGREQYF
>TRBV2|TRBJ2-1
CASRDRGLAYNEQFF
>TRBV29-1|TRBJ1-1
CSVESRDSYTEAFF
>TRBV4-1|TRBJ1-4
CASSRPGQNEKLFF
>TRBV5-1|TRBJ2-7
CASSHGDRDEQYF
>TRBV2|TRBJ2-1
CASTISRTSYNEQFF
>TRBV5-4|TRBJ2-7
CASGQDGYEQYF
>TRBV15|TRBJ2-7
CATSRPDRETYEQYF
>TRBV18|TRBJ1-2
CASSPLGGRQGAYYGYTF
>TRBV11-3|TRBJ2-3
CASSQVWTGEDTQYF
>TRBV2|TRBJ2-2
CATEGLSNTGELFF
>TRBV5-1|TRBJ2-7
CASSLVGYEQYF
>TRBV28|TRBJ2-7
CASSFQADRWQYF
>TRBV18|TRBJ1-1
CASSRSRSSNTEAFF
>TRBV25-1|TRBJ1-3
CASQGANTIYF
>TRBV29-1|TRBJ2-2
CSVGGANTGELFF
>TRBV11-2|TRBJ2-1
CASSFGLAGGSYNEQFF
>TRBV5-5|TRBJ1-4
CASSLRQGSGWLEEKLFF
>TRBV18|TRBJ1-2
CASSPPGGGYTF
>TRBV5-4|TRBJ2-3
CASSLGGRATDTQYF
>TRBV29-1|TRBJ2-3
CSVEDRGTDTQYF
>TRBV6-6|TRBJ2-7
CASSPLSEQYF
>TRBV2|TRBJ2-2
CASDGTSGDTGELFF
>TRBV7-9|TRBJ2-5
CASSLGRQLTLETQYF
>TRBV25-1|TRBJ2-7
CASSGPGRRYEQYF